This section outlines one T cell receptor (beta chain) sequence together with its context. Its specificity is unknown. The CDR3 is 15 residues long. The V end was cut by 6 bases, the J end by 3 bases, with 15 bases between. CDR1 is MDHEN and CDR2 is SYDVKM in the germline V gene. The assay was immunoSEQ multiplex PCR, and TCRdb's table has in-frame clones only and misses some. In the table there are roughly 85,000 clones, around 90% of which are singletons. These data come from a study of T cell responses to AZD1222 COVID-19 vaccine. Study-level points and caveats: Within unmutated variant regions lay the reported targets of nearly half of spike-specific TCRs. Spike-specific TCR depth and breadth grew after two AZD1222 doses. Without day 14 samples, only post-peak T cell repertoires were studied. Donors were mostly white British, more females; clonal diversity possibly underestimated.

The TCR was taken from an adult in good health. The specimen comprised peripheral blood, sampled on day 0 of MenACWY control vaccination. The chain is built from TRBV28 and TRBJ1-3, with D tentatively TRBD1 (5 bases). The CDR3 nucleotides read TGTGCCAGCAGGCGGCTAGGGGTTCTTGGAAACACCATATATTTT. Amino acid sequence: CASRRLGVLGNTIYF.